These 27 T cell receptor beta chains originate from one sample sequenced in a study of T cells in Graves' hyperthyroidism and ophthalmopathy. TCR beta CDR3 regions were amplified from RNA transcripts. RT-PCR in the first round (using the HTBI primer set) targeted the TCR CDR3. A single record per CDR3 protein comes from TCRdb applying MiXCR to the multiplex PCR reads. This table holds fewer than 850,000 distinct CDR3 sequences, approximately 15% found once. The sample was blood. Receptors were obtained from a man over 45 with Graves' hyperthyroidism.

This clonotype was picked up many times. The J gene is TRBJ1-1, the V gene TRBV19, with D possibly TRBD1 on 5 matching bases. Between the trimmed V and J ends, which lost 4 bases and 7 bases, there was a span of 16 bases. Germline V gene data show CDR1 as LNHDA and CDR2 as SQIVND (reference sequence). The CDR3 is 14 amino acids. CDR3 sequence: CASSTRPDSGEAFF. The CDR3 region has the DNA TGTGCCAGTAGTACCCGACCCGACAGCGGTGAAGCTTTCTTT.

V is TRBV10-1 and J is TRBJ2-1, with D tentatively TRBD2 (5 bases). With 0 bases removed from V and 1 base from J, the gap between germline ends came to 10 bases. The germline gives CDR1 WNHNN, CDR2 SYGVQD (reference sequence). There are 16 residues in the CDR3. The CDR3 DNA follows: TGCGCCAGCAGTGAGTCTCTCGGGGTATCCTACAATGAGCAGTTCTTC. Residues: CASSESLGVSYNEQFF.

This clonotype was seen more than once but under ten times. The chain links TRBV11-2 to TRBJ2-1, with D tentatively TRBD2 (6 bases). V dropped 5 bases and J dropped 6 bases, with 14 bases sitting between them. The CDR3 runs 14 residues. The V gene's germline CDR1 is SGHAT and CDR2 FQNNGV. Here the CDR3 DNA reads TGTGCCAGCAGCCAAGAGACGGGAGCCAATGAGCAGTTCTTC. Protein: CASSQETGANEQFF.

CDR3 sequence: CASSEGQDSYNEQFF. CDR3 DNA: TGTGCCAGCAGCGAAGGACAGGACTCCTACAATGAGCAGTTCTTC. This chain connects TRBV5-6 to TRBJ2-1; 7 positions agree with TRBD1. This CDR3 is 15 amino acids long. Looked up from germline, CDR1 is SGHDT and CDR2 is YYEEEE. The trim removed 4 bases at V and 0 bases at J, leaving 4 bases unmatched. Based on the CDR3 plus reference TRBV5-6 and TRBJ2-1, the full variable domain is DAGVTQSPTHLIKTRGQQVTLRCSPKSGHDTVSWYQQALGQGPQFIFQYYEEEERQRGNFPDRFSGHQFPNYSSELNVNALLLGDSALYLCASSEGQDSYNEQFFGPGTRLTVL.

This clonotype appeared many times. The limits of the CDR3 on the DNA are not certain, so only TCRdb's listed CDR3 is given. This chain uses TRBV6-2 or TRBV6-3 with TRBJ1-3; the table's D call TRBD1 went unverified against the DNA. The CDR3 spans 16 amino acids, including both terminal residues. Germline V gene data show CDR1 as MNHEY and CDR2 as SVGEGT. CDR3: CASSYSSGRVYNTIYF.

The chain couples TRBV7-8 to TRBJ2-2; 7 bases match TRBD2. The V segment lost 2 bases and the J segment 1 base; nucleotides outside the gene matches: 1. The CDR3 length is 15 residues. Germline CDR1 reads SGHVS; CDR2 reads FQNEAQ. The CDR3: CASSLWEGNTGELFF. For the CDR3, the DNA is TGTGCCAGCAGCTTATGGGAGGGGAACACCGGGGAGCTGTTTTTT. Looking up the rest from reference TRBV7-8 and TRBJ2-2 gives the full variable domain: GAGVSQSPRYKVAKRGQDVALRCDPISGHVSLFWYQQALGQGPEFLTYFQNEAQLDKSGLPSDRFFAERPEGSVSTLKIQRTQQEDSAVYLCASSLWEGNTGELFFGEGSRLTVL.

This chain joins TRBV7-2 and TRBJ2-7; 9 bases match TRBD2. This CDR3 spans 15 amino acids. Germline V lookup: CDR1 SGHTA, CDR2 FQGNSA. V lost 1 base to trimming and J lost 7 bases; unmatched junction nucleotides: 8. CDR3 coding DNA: TGTGCCAGCAGCTTAGTTGTTAGCGGGAGTGGTGAGCAGTACTTC. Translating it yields CASSLVVSGSGEQYF.

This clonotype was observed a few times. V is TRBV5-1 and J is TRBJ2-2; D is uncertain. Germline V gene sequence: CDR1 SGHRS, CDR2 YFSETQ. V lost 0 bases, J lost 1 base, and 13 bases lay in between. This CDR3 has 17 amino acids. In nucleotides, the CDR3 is TGCGCCAGCAGCTTGGGCCCCGAGACCGGGAACACCGGGGAGCTGTTTTTT. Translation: CASSLGPETGNTGELFF. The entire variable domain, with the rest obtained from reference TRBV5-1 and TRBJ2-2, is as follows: KAGVTQTPRYLIKTRGQQVTLSCSPISGHRSVSWYQQTPGQGLQFLFEYFSETQRNKGNFPGRFSGRQFSNSRSEMNVSTLELGDSALYLCASSLGPETGNTGELFFGEGSRLTVL.

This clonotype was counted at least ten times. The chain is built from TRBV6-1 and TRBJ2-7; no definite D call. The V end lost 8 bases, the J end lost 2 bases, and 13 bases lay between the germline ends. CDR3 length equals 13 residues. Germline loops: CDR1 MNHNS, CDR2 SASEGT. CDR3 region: CASSGPITYEQYF. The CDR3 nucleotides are TGTGCCAGCTCCGGACCGATAACCTACGAGCAGTACTTC.

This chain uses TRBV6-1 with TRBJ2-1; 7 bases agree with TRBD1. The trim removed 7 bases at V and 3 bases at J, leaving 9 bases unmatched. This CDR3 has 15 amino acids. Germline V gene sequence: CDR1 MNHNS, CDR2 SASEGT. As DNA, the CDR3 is TGTGCCAGCAACTCACCGGGACAGCTCTACAATGAGCAGTTCTTC. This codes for CASNSPGQLYNEQFF.

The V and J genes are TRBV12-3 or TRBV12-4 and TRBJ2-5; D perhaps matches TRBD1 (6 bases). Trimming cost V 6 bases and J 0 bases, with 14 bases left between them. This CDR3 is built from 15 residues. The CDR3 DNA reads TGTGCCAGCAGACCGCCGACAGGAAACCAAGAGACCCAGTACTTC. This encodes CASRPPTGNQETQYF.

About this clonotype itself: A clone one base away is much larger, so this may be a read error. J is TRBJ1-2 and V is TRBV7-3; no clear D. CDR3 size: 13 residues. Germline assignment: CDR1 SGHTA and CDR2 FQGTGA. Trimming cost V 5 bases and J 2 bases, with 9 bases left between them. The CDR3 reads CASSEEANYGYTF. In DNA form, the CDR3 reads TGTGCCAGCAGCGAGGAAGCCAACTATGGCTACACCTTC.

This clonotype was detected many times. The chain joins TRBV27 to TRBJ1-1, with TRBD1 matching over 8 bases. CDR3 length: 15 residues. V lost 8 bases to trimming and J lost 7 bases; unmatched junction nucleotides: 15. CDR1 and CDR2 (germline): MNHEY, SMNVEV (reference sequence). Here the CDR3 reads CASRTRGRPGDEAFF. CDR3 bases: TGTGCCAGCCGCACCAGGGGGCGCCCGGGGGATGAAGCTTTCTTT.

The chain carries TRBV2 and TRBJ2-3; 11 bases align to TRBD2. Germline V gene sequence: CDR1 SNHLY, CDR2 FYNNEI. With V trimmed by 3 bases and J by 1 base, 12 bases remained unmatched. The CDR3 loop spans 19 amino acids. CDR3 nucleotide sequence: TGTGCCAGCAGTGACGGTTATTGGGTAGCGGGAGGGGGCACAGATACGCAGTATTTT. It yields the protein CASSDGYWVAGGGTDTQYF.

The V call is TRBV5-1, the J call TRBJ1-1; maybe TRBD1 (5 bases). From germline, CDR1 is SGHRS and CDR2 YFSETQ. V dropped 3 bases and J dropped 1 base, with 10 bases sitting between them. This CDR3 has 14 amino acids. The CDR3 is CASSSGHWNTEAFF. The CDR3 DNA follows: TGCGCCAGCAGCTCAGGACATTGGAACACTGAAGCTTTCTTT.

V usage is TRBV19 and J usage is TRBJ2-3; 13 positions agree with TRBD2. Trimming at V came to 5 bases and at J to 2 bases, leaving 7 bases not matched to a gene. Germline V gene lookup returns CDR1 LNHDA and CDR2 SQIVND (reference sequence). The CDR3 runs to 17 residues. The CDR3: CASSALGLAGDTDTQYF. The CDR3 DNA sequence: TGTGCCAGTAGTGCTCTCGGACTAGCGGGAGACACAGATACGCAGTATTTT.

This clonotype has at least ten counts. The CDR3 loop is CASSGDGTYNEQFF. The DNA for the CDR3 is TGTGCCAGCAGTGGGGACGGGACGTACAATGAGCAGTTCTTC. The chain carries TRBV2 and TRBJ2-1, with D perhaps being TRBD1 or TRBD2 (5 bases each). The V gene's germline CDR1 is SNHLY and CDR2 FYNNEI. The V gene lost 4 bases and the J gene lost 4 bases, with 11 bases spanning the gap. The CDR3 contains 14 residues. Based on the CDR3 plus reference TRBV2 and TRBJ2-1, the full variable domain is EPEVTQTPSHQVTQMGQEVILRCVPISNHLYFYWYRQILGQKVEFLVSFYNNEISEKSEIFDDQFSVERPDGSNFTLKIRSTKLEDSAMYFCASSGDGTYNEQFFGPGTRLTVL.

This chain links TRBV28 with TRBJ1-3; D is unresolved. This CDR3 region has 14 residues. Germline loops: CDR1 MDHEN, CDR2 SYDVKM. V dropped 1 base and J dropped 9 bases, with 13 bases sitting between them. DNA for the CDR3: TGTGCCAGCAGTTTATTGGAGGGAGGGCGCACCATATATTTT. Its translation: CASSLLEGGRTIYF.

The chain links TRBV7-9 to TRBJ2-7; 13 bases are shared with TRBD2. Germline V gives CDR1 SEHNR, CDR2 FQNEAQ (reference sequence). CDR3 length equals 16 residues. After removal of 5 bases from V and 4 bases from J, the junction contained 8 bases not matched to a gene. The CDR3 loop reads CASSPSTSGRPYEQYF. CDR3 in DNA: TGTGCCAGCAGCCCATCGACTAGCGGGAGGCCTTACGAGCAGTACTTC.

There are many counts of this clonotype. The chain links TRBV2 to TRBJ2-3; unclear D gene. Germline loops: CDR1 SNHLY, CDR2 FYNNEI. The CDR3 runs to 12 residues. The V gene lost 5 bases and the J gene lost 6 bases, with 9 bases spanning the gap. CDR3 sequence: CASSPHLDTQYF. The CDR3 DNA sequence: TGTGCCAGCAGTCCACACCTGGATACGCAGTATTTT.

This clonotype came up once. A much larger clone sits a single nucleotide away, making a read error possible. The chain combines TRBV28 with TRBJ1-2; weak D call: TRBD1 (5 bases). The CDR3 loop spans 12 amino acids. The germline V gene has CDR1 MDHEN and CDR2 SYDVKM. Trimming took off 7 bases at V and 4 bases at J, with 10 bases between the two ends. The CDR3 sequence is CASKTAFYGYTF. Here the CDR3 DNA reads TGTGCCAGCAAGACAGCGTTCTATGGCTACACCTTC.

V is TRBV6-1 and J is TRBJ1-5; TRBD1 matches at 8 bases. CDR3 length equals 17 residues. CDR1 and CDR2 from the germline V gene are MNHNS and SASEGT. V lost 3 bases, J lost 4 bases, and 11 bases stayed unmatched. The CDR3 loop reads CASSDPHGQGGNQPQHF. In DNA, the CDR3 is TGTGCCAGCAGTGACCCCCACGGACAGGGAGGGAATCAGCCCCAGCATTTT.

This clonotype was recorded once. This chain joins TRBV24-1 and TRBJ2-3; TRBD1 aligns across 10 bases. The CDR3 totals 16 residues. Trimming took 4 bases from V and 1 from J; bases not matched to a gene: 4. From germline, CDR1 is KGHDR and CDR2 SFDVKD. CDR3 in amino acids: CATSEGTGVRTDTQYF. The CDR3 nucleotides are TGTGCCACCAGTGAGGGGACAGGGGTCCGCACAGATACGCAGTATTTT.

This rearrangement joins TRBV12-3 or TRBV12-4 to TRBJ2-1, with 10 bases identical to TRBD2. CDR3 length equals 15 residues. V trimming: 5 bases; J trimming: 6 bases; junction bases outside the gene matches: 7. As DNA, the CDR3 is TGTGCCAGCAGTCCGAGAGGGACTAGCGTCAATGAGCAGTTCTTC. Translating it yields CASSPRGTSVNEQFF.

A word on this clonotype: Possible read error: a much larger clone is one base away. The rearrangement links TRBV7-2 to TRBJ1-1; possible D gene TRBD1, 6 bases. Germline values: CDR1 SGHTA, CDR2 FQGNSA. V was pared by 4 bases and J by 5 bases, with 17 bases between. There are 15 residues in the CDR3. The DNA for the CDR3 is TGTGCCAGCAGCTCAGGAAGGGCAGGGGATACTGAAGCTTTCTTT. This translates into CASSSGRAGDTEAFF.

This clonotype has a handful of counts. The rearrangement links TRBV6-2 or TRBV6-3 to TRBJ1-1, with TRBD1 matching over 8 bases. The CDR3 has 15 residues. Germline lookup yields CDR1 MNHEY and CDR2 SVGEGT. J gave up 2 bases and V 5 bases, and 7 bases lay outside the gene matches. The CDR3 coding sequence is TGTGCCAGCAGTAACCAGGGGGCTCGAAACACTGAAGCTTTCTTT. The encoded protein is CASSNQGARNTEAFF.

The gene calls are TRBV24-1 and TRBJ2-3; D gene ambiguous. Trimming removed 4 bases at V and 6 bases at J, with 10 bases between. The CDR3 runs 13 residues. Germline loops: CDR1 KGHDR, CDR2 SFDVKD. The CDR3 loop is CATSDGRLDTQYF. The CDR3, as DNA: TGTGCCACCAGTGACGGACGGCTTGATACGCAGTATTTT.